The entry that follows covers one T cell receptor (beta chain) sequence. Its antigen is not identified. The sample belongs to a study of persistence of HIV-infected CD4 T cells. The immunoSEQ assay was version 4, run in survey mode. Profiled with immunoSEQ multiplex PCR; TCRdb holds only in-frame clones, not every one. The table records about 64,000 clones, about 69% of them present only once. Overlapping HIV-1 Gag 15-mer peptides at approximately 1 ug per peptide per mL were used. CD40L-negative CD69-negative CD45RO-high memory CD4+ T cells were sorted as populations depleted of antigen-responding cells. The clonotype originates from an adult man with HIV who was CMV-seropositive. The sample was CD4+ T cells sorted from PBMCs after roughly 18-hour stimulation, taken from a patient who received antiretroviral therapy.

The CDR3, as DNA: TGCAGTGCTAGTGGGGGGGCGAGAACAGATACGCAGTATTTT. Translation: CSASGGARTDTQYF. The rearrangement joins TRBV20-1 to TRBJ2-3, with D perhaps TRBD2 (7 bases). The CDR3 is 14 residues long. Trimming removed 3 bases at V and 3 bases at J, with 13 bases between. Germline loops: CDR1 DFQATT, CDR2 SNEGSKA (reference sequence).